This is a list of T cell receptor beta chains from one sample in a study of T cell repertoires in cytomegalovirus infection. No antigens are known for them. TCRdb independently ran MiXCR on the reads; one entry per CDR3 protein. The sample yields about 830,000 distinct CDR3 sequences, 30% to 35% seen once. The sequencing used cultured CD8+ T cells from PBMCs, collected from culture after CMV antigen stimulation. The receptors were sampled from a human donor in good health (CMV status not recorded). Some clones in this sample may be carry-over from other donors' samples. Each CDR3 is given with its conserved first and last residue. The order of the fields is CDR3 DNA, CDR3 protein, V gene, D gene, clone size, J gene. D genes are given only for firm matches. Size is stated for part of the rows, as once, few or many counts, or as a class when the clone is expanded.

CDR3 DNA: TGTGCCAGCAGCCATAGCCCAGGACAGCTGAACACTGAAGCTTTCTTT; CDR3 protein: CASSHSPGQLNTEAFF; V gene: TRBV7-9; D gene: .; clone size: many; J gene: TRBJ1-1
CDR3 DNA: TGTGCCACCAGCATAAGAGCGGTAGATACGCAGTATTTT; CDR3 protein: CATSIRAVDTQYF; V gene: TRBV15; D gene: .; clone size: .; J gene: TRBJ2-3
CDR3 DNA: TGCGCCAGCAGCCAAGAAGACCAAGGGAACACTGAAGCTTTCTTT; CDR3 protein: CASSQEDQGNTEAFF; V gene: TRBV4-1; D gene: .; clone size: .; J gene: TRBJ1-1
CDR3 DNA: TGTGCCAGCAGCACTGTCGGGCGGGAAGGGGACCGGGAGCTGTTTTTT; CDR3 protein: CASSTVGREGDRELFF; V gene: TRBV7-2; D gene: .; clone size: .; J gene: TRBJ2-2
CDR3 DNA: TGTGCCAGCAGTTACTCGACCAGGATGGATTCACCCCTCCACTTT; CDR3 protein: CASSYSTRMDSPLHF; V gene: TRBV6-5; D gene: .; clone size: few; J gene: TRBJ1-6
CDR3 DNA: TGTGCCAGCAGCACACCGGGACAGGGTGTTTACAATGAGCAGTTCTTC; CDR3 protein: CASSTPGQGVYNEQFF; V gene: TRBV11-2; D gene: TRBD1; clone size: few; J gene: TRBJ2-1
CDR3 DNA: TGCAGTGCTAGAGATATTGAGCTAGCGGGGGGGCCGGGGCATGAGCAGTTCTTC; CDR3 protein: CSARDIELAGGPGHEQFF; V gene: TRBV20-1; D gene: TRBD2; clone size: .; J gene: TRBJ2-1
CDR3 DNA: TGTGCCAGCAGCTTAAGATCCAGGGGGCTCGGCACCGGGGAGCTGTTTTTT; CDR3 protein: CASSLRSRGLGTGELFF; V gene: TRBV11-2; D gene: TRBD1; clone size: many; J gene: TRBJ2-2
CDR3 DNA: TGTGCCAGCTTCACGGGCGAGCGGACTGAAGCTTTCTTT; CDR3 protein: CASFTGERTEAFF; V gene: TRBV7-6; D gene: .; clone size: few; J gene: TRBJ1-1
CDR3 DNA: TGTGCCAGCAGCTCTACAGGGAAGTGGGACTTACCCCTAAAAGCTGAAGCTTTCTTT; CDR3 protein: CASSSTGKWDLPLKAEAFF; V gene: TRBV7-6; D gene: .; clone size: .; J gene: TRBJ1-1
CDR3 DNA: TGTGCCAGCAGCTCGGGACTAGCGGGGGGATTGAGTGAGCAGTTCTTC; CDR3 protein: CASSSGLAGGLSEQFF; V gene: TRBV7-8; D gene: TRBD2; clone size: .; J gene: TRBJ2-1
CDR3 DNA: TGTGCCACTTTCCCATGGAACTTC; CDR3 protein: CATFPWNF; V gene: TRBV28; D gene: .; clone size: .; J gene: TRBJ2-5